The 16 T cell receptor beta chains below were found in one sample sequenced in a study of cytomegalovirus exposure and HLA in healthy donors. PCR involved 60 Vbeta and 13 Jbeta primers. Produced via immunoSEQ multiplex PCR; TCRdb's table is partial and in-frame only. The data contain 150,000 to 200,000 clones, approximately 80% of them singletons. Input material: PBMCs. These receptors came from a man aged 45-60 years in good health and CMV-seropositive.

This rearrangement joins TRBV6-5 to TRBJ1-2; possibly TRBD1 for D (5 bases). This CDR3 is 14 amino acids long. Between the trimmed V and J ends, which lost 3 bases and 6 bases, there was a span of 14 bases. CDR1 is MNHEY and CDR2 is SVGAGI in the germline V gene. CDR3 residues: CASSYTLRGHGYTF. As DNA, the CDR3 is TGTGCCAGCAGTTATACCTTGCGGGGCCATGGCTACACCTTC.

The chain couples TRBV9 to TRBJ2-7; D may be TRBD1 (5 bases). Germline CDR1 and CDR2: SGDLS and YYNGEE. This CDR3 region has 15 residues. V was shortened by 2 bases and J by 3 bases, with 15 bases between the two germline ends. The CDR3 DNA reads TGTGCCAGCAGCGTGGGCCCGACAGATCTCTACGAGCAGTACTTC. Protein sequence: CASSVGPTDLYEQYF.

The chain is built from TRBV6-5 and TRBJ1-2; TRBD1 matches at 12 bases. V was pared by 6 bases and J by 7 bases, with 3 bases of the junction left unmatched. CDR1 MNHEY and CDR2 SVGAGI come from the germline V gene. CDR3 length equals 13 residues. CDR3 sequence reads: CASRGDRGLGYTF. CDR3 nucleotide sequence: TGTGCCAGCAGGGGGGACAGGGGGCTTGGCTACACCTTC.

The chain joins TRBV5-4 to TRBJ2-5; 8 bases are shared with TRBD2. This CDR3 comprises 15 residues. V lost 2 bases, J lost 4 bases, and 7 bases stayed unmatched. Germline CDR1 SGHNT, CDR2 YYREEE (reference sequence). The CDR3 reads CASSFSGLASETQYF. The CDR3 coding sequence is TGTGCCAGCAGCTTCTCCGGACTAGCTTCAGAGACCCAGTACTTC.

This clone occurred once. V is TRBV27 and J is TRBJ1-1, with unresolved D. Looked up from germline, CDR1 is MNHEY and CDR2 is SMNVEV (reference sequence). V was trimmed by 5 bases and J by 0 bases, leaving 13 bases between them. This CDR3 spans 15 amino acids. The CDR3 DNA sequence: TGTGCCAGCAGTCCCCGGGGATCCTTGAACACTGAAGCTTTCTTT. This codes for CASSPRGSLNTEAFF.

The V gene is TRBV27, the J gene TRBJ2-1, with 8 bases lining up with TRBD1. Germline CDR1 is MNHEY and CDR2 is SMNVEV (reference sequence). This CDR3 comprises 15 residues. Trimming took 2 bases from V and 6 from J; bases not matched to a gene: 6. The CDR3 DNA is TGTGCCAGCAGTTTAAGCACAGGGGGAATCAATGAGCAGTTCTTC. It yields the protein CASSLSTGGINEQFF.

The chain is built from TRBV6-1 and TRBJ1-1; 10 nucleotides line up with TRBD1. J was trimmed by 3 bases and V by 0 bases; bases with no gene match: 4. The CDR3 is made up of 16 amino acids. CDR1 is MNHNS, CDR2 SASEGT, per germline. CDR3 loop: CASSEAEGQGDTEAFF. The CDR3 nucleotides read TGTGCCAGCAGTGAAGCGGAAGGACAGGGGGACACTGAAGCTTTCTTT.

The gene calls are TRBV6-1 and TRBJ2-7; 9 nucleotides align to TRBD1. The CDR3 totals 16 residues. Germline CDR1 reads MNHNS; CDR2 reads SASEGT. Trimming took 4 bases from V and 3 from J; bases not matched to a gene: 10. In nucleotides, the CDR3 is TGTGCCAGCAGTGCCACCGGGACAGGGATTGTCTACGAGCAGTACTTC. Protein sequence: CASSATGTGIVYEQYF.

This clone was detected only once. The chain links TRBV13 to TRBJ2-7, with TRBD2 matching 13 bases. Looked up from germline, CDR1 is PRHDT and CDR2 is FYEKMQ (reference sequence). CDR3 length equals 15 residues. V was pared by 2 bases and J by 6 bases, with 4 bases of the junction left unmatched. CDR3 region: CASSLPGLAGVEQYF. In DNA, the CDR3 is TGTGCCAGCAGCTTACCCGGACTAGCGGGGGTCGAGCAGTACTTC.

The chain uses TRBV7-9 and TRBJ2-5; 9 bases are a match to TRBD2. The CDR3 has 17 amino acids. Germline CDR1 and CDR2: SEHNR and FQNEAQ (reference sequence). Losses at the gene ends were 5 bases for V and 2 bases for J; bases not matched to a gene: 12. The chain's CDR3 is CASSPQGGGAVQETQYF. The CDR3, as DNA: TGTGCCAGCAGCCCCCAAGGCGGGGGGGCGGTACAAGAGACCCAGTACTTC.

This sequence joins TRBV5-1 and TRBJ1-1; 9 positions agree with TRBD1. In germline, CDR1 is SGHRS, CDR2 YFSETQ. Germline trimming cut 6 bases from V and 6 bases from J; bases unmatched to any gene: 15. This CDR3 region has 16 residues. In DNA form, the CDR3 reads TGCGCCAGCAAACAAATTCAGGACAGGGGTCGATCTGAAGCTTTCTTT. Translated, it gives CASKQIQDRGRSEAFF. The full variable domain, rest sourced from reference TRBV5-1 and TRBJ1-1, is KAGVTQTPRYLIKTRGQQVTLSCSPISGHRSVSWYQQTPGQGLQFLFEYFSETQRNKGNFPGRFSGRQFSNSRSEMNVSTLELGDSALYLCASKQIQDRGRSEAFFGQGTRLTVV.

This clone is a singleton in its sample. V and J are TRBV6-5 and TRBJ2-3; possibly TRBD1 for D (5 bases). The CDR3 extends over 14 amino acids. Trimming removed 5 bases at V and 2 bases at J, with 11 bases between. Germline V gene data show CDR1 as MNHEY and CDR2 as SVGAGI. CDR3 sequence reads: CASSRDGHTDTQYF. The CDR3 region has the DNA TGTGCCAGCAGTCGAGACGGACACACAGATACGCAGTATTTT.

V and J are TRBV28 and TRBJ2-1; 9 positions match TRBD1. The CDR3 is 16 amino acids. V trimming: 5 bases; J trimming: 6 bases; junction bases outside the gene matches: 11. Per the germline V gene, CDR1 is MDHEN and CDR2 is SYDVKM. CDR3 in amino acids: CASSPPGQGRFNEQFF. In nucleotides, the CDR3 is TGTGCCAGCAGTCCCCCGGGACAGGGCCGTTTCAATGAGCAGTTCTTC.

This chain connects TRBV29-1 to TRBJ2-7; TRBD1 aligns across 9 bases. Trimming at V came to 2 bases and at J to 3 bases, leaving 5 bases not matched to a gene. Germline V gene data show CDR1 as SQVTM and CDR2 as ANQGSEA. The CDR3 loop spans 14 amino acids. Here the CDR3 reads CSVESVDRGYEQYF. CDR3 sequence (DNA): TGCAGCGTTGAATCTGTGGACAGGGGCTACGAGCAGTACTTC.

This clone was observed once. CDR3 in DNA: TGTGCCAGTAGTATAGTTGGAGTTCTACCGCCGGAGGGCTACACCTTC. Amino acids: CASSIVGVLPPEGYTF. The gene calls are TRBV19 and TRBJ1-2; D gene unclear. The V gene's germline CDR1 is LNHDA and CDR2 SQIVND (reference sequence). The CDR3 has 16 residues. V shed 1 base and J shed 8 bases, with 20 bases lying between them.

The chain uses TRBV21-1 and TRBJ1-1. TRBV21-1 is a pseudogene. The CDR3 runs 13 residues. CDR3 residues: CASSNPGNTEAFF. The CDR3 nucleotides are TGTGCCAGCAGCAACCCCGGGAACACTGAAGCTTTCTTT.